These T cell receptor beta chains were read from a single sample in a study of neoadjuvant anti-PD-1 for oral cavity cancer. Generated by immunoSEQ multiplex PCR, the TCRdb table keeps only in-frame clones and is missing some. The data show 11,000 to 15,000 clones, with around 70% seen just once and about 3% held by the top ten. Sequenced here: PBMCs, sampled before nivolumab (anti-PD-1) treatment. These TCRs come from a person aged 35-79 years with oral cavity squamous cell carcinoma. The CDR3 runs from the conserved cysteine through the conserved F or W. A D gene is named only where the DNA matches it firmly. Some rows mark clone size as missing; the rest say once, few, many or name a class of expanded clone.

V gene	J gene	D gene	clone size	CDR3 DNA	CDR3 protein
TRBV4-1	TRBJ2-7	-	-	TGCGCCAGCAGCCAAGGTGAGCCGGCTAGGCAGTACTTC	CASSQGEPARQYF
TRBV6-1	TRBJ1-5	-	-	TGTGCCAGCAGAGGGACAATTAGCAATCAGCCCCAGCATTTT	CASRGTISNQPQHF
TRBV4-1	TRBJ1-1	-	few	TGCGCCAGCAGCCCAAAGGGACGGACGAACACTGAAGCTTTCTTT	CASSPKGRTNTEAFF
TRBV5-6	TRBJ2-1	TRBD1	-	TGTGCCAGCAGCGTAGGATGGACAGGGGCAGGTGAGCAGTTCTTC	CASSVGWTGAGEQFF
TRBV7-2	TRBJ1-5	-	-	TGTGCCAGCAGTCGACGACCGGGCATGTGGCAGTCCAATCAGCCCCAGCATTTT	CASSRRPGMWQSNQPQHF
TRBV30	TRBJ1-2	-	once	TGTGCCTGGAGTGCAGGGACGCCCGCGTACACCTTC	CAWSAGTPAYTF
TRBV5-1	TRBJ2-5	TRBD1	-	TGCGCCAGCAGCTTCAAGGGGGCGGGAGAGACCCAGTACTTC	CASSFKGAGETQYF
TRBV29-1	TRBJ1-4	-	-	TGCAGCGTTGGAAAGGGGGCAACTAATGAAAAACTGTTTTTT	CSVGKGATNEKLFF
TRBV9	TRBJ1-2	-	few	TGTGCCAGCAGCGTAGGATCGGTAGTCTCCCGCTATGGCTACACCTTC	CASSVGSVVSRYGYTF
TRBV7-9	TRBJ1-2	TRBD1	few	TGTGCCAGCAGCTTAGAGGGACAGGGGTCCTACACCTTC	CASSLEGQGSYTF
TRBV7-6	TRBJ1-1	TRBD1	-	TGTGCCAGCAGCCCCACAGGGGGGGAGTCTGAAGCTTTCTTT	CASSPTGGESEAFF
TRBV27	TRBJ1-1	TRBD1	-	TGTGCCAGCAGTATAGGGACAGGGGGATCTGAAGCTTTCTTT	CASSIGTGGSEAFF
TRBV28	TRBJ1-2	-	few	TGTGCCACCCAAAGGGGAAGGACTAACTATGGCTACACCTTC	CATQRGRTNYGYTF
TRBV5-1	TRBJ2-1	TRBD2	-	TGCGCCAGCAGCTTGTTAGCGGGGGCCTACAATGAGCAGTTCTTC	CASSLLAGAYNEQFF
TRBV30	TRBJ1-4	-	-	TGTGCCTGGATACAGGGCGGTAATGAAAAACTGTTTTTT	CAWIQGGNEKLFF
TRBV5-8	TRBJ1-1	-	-	TGTGCCAGCAGTAGGCAAGTGAACACTGAAGCTTTCTTT	CASSRQVNTEAFF
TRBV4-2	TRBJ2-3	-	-	TGTGCCAGCAGCCAAGATTTAGGGGGGGCAGATACGCAGTATTTT	CASSQDLGGADTQYF
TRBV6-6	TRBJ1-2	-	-	TGTGCCAGCAGTTACTCCCCTTTGACCCACTATGGCTACACCTTC	CASSYSPLTHYGYTF
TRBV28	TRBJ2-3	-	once	TGTGCCAGCAGTTCCTTCCAGGGGACTAGCACAGATACGCAGTATTTT	CASSSFQGTSTDTQYF
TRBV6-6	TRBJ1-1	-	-	TGTGCCAGCAGTGGCAATACAGTGAACACTGAAGCTTTCTTT	CASSGNTVNTEAFF
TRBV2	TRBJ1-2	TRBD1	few	TGTGCCAGCAGAGGGGACAGGGACTATGGCTACACCTTC	CASRGDRDYGYTF
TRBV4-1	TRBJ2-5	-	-	TGCGCCAGCAGCCAAACAGAGGGAGAGACCCAGTACTTC	CASSQTEGETQYF
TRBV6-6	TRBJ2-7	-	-	TGTGCCAGCAGTTACGGGGACAACGAGCAGTACTTC	CASSYGDNEQYF
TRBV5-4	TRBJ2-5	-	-	TGTGCCAGCAGCTCCCCAAACACGAGGAAAGAGACCCAGTACTTC	CASSSPNTRKETQYF
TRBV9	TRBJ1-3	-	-	TGTGCCAGCAGCGTCCGTTCCGGAAACACCATATATTTT	CASSVRSGNTIYF
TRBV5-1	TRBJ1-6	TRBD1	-	TGCGCCAGCAGCACCGACAGGGGGAATTCACCCCTCCATTTT	CASSTDRGNSPLHF
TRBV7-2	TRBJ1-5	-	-	TGTGCCAGCAGCCCAGGACAGCCCTATAGCAATCAGCCCCAGCATTTT	CASSPGQPYSNQPQHF
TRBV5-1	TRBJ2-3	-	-	TGCGCCAGCAGCTTTCAGGGGCCGAGCACAGATACGCAGTATTTT	CASSFQGPSTDTQYF
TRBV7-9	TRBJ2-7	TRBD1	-	TGTGCCAGCAGCCCACGGACAGGGGCCGAACACGAGCAGTACTTC	CASSPRTGAEHEQYF
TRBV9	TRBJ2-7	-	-	TGTGCCAGCAGCGTCCAGCCAACCTACGAGCAGTACTTC	CASSVQPTYEQYF
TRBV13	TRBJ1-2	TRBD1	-	TGTGCCAGCAGCTTAGTTCGGACAGGGGTTTCTCTAAGCTATGGCTACACCTTC	CASSLVRTGVSLSYGYTF
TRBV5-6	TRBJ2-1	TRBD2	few	TGTGCCAGCAGCTTGATTAGCGGGATCCCCAATGAGCAGTTCTTC	CASSLISGIPNEQFF
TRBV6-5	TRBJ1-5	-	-	TGTGCCAGCAGTCAATCTGGACAGTCCAATCAGCCCCAGCATTTT	CASSQSGQSNQPQHF
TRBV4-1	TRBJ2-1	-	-	TGCGCCAGCAGCCAATACCAGCGGTCCTACAATGAGCAGTTCTTC	CASSQYQRSYNEQFF
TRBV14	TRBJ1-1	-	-	TGTGCCAGCAGCCAATTTGATGCGAGCGGTTGGGGCACTGAAGCTTTCTTT	CASSQFDASGWGTEAFF
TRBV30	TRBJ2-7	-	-	TGTGCCTGGAGTCCCCAATTCGGGCCCGAGCAGTACTTC	CAWSPQFGPEQYF
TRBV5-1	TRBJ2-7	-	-	TGCGCCAGCAGCATGACCACAGGGAACGAGCAGTACTTC	CASSMTTGNEQYF
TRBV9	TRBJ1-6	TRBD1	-	TGTGCCAGCAGCGTCGGGACAGTCTATAATTCACCCCTCCACTTT	CASSVGTVYNSPLHF
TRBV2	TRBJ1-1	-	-	TGTGCCAGCAGGTACCGTGAAGCTTTCTTT	CASRYREAFF
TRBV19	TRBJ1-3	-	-	TGTGCCAGTAGTATCTCTGGAAACACCATATATTTT	CASSISGNTIYF
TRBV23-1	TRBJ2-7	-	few	TGCGCCAGCAGTCGCCGAGTAGGACAGAACTCCTACGAGCAGTACTTC	CASSRRVGQNSYEQYF
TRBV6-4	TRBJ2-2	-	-	TGTGCCAGCAGTGGTGGAGGGGGCACCGGGGAGCTGTTTTTT	CASSGGGGTGELFF
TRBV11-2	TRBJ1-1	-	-	TGTGCCAGCAGCTTTACAAAGACTATCATCTCAGGGGAAGCTTTCTTT	CASSFTKTIISGEAFF
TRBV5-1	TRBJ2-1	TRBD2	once	TGCGCCAGCAGCGAGGGGACTAGCGGGAGGGGAGTTAATGAGCAGTTCTTC	CASSEGTSGRGVNEQFF
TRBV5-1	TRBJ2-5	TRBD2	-	TGCGCCAGCAGCGGAGGGACTAGCGGCCAAGAGACCCAGTACTTC	CASSGGTSGQETQYF
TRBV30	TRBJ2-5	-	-	TGTGCCTGGAACCGCCGGGCGGGGTTAGGAGAGACCCAGTACTTC	CAWNRRAGLGETQYF
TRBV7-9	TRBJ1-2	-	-	TGTGCCAGCAGCTCACGGACGGAATACTATGGCTACACCTTC	CASSSRTEYYGYTF
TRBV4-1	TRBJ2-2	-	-	TGCGCCAGCAGCCGTAACAGAAACACCGGGGAGCTGTTTTTT	CASSRNRNTGELFF